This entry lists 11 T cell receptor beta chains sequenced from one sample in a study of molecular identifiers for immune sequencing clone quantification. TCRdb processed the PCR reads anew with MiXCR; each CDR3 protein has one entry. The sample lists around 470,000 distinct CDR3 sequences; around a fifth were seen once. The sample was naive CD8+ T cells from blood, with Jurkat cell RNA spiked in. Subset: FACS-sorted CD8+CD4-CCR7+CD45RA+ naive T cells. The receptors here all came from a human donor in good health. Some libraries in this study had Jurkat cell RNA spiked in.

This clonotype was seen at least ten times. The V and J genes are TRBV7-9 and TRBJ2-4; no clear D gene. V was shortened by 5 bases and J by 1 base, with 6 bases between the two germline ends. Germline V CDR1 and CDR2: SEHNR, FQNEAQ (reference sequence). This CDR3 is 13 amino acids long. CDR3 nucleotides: TGTGCCAGCAGCGTTGGGGCCAAAAACATTCAGTACTTC. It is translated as CASSVGAKNIQYF.

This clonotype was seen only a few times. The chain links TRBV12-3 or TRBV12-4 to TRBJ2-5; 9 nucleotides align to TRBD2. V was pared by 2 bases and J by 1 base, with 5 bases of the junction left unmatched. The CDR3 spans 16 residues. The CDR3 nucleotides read TGTGCCAGCAGTTTACTGGTAGCGGGAGTCCAAGAGACCCAGTACTTC. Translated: CASSLLVAGVQETQYF.

CDR3 residues: CASSLIAPFTDTQYF. In nucleotides, the CDR3 is TGCGCCAGCAGCTTGATAGCTCCCTTCACAGATACGCAGTATTTT. This chain joins TRBV5-1 and TRBJ2-3; D is unclear. This CDR3 contains 15 residues. CDR1 and CDR2 (germline): SGHRS, YFSETQ. V shed 1 base and J shed 2 bases, with 11 bases lying between them.

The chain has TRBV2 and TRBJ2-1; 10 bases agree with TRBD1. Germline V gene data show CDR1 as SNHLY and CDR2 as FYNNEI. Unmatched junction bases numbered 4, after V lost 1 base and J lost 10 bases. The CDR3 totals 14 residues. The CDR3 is CASSEGDRGQEQFF. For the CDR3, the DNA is TGTGCCAGCAGTGAAGGGGACAGGGGTCAGGAGCAGTTCTTC.

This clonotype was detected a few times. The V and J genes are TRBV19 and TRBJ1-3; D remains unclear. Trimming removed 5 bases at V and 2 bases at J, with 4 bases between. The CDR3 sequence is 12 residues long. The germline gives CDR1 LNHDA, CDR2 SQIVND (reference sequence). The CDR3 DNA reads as TGTGCCAGTAGTTCGGCTGGAAACACCATATATTTT. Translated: CASSSAGNTIYF.

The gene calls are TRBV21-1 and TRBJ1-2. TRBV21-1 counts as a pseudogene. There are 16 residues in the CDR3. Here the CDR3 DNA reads TGTGCCAGCAGCAAAGTCACTAGGACGGTGCACTATGGCTACACCTTC. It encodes CASSKVTRTVHYGYTF.

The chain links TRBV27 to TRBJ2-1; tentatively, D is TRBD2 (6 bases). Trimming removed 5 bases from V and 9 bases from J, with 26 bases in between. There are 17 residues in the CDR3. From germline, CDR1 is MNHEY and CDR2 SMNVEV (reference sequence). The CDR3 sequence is CASSTGPATLGSGEQFF. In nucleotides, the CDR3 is TGTGCCAGCAGTACGGGGCCGGCAACATTGGGTAGCGGTGAGCAGTTCTTC.

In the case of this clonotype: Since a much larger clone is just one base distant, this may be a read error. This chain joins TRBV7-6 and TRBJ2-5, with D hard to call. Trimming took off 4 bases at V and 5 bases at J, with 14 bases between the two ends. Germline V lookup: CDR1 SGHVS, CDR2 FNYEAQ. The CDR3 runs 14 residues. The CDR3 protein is CASSSDGPQETQYF. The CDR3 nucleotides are TGTGCCAGCAGCTCGGACGGACCCCAGGAGACCCAGTACTTC.

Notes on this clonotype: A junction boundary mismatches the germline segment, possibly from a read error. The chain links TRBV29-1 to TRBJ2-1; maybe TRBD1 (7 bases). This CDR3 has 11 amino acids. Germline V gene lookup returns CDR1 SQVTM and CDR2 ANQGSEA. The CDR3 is CGLQQGNEQSF. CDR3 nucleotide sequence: TGCGGACTACAACAGGGGAATGAGCAGTCCTTC.

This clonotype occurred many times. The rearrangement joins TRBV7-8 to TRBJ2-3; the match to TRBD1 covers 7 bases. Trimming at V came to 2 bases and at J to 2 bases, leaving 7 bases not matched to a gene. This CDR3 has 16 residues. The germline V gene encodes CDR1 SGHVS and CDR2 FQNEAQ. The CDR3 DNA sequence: TGTGCCAGCAGCTTAACAGGGGCCCTATCCACAGATACGCAGTATTTT. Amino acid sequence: CASSLTGALSTDTQYF.

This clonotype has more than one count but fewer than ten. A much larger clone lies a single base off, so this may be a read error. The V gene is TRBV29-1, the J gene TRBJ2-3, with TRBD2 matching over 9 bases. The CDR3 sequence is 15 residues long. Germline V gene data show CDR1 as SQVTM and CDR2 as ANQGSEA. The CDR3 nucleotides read TGCAGCGTTGATTCTAGCGGGAAATTCACAGATACGCTGTATTTT. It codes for CSVDSSGKFTDTLYF.